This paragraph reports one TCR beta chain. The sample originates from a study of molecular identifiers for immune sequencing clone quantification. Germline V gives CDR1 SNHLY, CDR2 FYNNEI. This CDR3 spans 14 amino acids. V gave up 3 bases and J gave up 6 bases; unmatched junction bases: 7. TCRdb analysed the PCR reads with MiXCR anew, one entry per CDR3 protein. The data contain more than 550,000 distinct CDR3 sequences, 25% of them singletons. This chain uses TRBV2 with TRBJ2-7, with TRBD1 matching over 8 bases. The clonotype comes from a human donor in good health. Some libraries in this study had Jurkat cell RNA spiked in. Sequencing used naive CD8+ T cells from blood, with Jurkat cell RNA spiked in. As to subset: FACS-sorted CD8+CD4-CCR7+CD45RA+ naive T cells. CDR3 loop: CASSEGRGQGEQYF. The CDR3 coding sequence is TGTGCCAGCAGTGAGGGCAGGGGGCAAGGCGAGCAGTACTTC.